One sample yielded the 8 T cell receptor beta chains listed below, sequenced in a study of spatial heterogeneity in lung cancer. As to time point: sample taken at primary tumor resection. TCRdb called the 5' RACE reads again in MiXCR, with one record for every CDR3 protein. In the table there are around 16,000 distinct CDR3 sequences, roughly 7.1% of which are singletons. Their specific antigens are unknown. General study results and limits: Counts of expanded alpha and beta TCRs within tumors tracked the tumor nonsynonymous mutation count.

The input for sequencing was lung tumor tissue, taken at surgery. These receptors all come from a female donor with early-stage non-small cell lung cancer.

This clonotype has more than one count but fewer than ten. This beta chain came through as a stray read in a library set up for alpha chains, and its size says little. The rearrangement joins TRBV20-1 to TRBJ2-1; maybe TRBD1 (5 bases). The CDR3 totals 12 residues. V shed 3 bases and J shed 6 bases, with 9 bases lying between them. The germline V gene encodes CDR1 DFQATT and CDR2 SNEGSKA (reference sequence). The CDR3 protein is CSARVRGNEQFF. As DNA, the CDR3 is TGCAGTGCTAGGGTTAGGGGCAATGAGCAGTTCTTC.

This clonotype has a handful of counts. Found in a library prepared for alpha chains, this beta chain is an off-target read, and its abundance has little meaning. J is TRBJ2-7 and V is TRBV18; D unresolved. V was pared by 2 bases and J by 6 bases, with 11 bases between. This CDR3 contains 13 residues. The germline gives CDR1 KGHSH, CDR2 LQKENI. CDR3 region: CASSPGQFGEQYF. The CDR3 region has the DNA TGTGCCAGCTCACCAGGGCAATTCGGCGAGCAGTACTTC.

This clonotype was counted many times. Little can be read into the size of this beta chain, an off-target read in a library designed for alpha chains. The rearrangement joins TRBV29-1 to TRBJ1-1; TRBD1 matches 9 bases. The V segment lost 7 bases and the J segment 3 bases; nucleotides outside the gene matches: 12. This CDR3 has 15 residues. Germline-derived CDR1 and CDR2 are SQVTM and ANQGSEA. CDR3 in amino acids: CSANRNRGQDTEAFF. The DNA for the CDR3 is TGCAGCGCTAACCGGAACAGGGGGCAGGACACTGAAGCTTTCTTT.

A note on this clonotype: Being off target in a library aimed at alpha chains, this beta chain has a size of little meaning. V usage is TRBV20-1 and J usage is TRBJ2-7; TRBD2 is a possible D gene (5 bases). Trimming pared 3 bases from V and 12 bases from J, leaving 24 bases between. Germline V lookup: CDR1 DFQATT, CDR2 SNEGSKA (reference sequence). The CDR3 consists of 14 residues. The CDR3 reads CSASPQRRSRRLYF. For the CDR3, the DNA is TGCAGTGCTAGCCCACAGCGGAGGTCGCGTAGGCTGTACTTC.

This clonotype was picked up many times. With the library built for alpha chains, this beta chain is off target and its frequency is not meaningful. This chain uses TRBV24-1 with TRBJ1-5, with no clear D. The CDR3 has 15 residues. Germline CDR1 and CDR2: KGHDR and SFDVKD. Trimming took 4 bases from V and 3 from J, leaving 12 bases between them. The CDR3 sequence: CATSDRTPYNQPQHF. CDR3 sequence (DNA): TGTGCCACCAGTGACCGGACTCCCTACAATCAGCCCCAGCATTTT.

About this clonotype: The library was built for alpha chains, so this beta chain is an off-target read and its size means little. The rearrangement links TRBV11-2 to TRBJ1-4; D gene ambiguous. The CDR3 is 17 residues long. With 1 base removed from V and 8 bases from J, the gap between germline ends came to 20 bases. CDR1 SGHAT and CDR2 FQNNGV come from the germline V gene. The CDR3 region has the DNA TGTGCCAGCAGCTTAGGATCAGGCGGGATGGGAGGAGAAAAACTGTTTTTT. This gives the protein CASSLGSGGMGGEKLFF.

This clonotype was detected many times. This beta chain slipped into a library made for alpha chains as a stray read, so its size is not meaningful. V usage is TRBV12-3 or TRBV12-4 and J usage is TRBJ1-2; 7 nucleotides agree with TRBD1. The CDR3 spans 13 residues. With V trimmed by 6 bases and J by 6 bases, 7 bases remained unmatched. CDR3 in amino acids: CASSQDRSDGYTF. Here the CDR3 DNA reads TGTGCCAGCAGCCAGGACAGGTCGGATGGCTACACCTTC.

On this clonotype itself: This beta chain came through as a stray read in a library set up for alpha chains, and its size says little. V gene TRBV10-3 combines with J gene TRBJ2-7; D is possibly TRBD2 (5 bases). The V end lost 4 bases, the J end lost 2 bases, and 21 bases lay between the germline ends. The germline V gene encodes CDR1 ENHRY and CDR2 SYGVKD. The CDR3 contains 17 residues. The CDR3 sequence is CAISVARALGSAYEQYF. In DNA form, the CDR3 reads TGTGCCATCAGTGTTGCCCGGGCGTTAGGGAGCGCCTACGAGCAGTACTTC.